One and the same sample provided the 23 T cell receptor beta chains below, sequenced in a study of regulatory T cells in long-lasting Graves disease (dated by TCRdb to the early 2020s). Library construction relied on multiplex PCR. This sample was sequenced with an Illumina HiSeq 4000. TCR beta libraries were built with iRepertoire HTBI primers and Arm-PCR amplification of CDR3 regions. In TCRdb, the public reads were trimmed at Q25 with fastp and aligned with MiXCR, with productive beta chains retained. Each entry merges the rows of one CDR3 protein and shows their most common DNA and genes. The sample includes about 320,000 distinct CDR3 sequences, with under 20% observed a single time. 38% of the sample rests with the top ten. The time point label, read with the paper, signifies: newly diagnosed GD, antithyroid drugs for less than 3 months. RNA was extracted from PBMCs in TRIzol for both TCR sequencing and RNA sequencing.

This sample comprised peripheral blood mononuclear cells (PBMCs), obtained at new diagnosis, from a patient treated with antithyroid drugs. Receptor source: a female donor with Graves disease.

This clonotype showed up many times. The CDR3: CASSAYRETYGYTF. DNA for the CDR3: TGTGCCAGTAGTGCTTACAGGGAGACCTATGGCTACACCTTC. The chain recombines TRBV19 with TRBJ1-2; possibly TRBD1 for D (6 bases). This CDR3 region has 14 residues. V was pared by 5 bases and J by 4 bases, with 14 bases between. Looked up from germline, CDR1 is LNHDA and CDR2 is SQIVND (reference sequence).

This clonotype was recorded at least ten times. The chain has TRBV2 and TRBJ2-1; D may be TRBD2 (6 bases). The CDR3 is made up of 13 amino acids. V was clipped by 5 bases and J by 9 bases, with 14 bases between them. The germline CDR1 and CDR2 sequences are SNHLY and FYNNEI. For the CDR3, the DNA is TGTGCCAGCAGTAGCGGGCCTCGGCTTGAGCAGTTCTTC. As protein: CASSSGPRLEQFF.

At least ten counts were recorded for this clonotype. CDR3 sequence: CASSKNFGGEIAYNEQFF. Written as DNA, the CDR3 is TGTGCCAGCAGTAAAAACTTCGGGGGGGAAATAGCCTACAATGAGCAGTTCTTC. The V call is TRBV25-1, the J call TRBJ2-1; the match to TRBD2 covers 8 bases. Germline CDR1 reads MGHDK; CDR2 reads SYGVNS. J gave up 2 bases and V 5 bases, and 14 bases lay outside the gene matches. CDR3 length: 18 amino acids.

This clonotype was detected many times. The chain has TRBV24-1 and TRBJ2-2, with a weak D call TRBD1 (6 bases). The CDR3 consists of 17 residues. CDR1 is KGHDR and CDR2 is SFDVKD in the germline V gene. V was pared by 0 bases and J by 2 bases, with 12 bases between. CDR3 in DNA: TGTGCCACCAGTGATTTGTCTCTCAGGGGAAACACCGGGGAGCTGTTTTTT. Encoded protein: CATSDLSLRGNTGELFF.

V and J are TRBV20-1 and TRBJ1-6, with D perhaps TRBD1 (6 bases). This CDR3 region has 16 residues. V gave up 6 bases and J gave up 0 bases, with 15 bases separating them. Germline V gene lookup returns CDR1 DFQATT and CDR2 SNEGSKA (reference sequence). CDR3 protein: CSAGRTESSYNSPLHF. CDR3 nucleotides: TGCAGTGCCGGGAGGACAGAGAGCTCCTATAATTCACCCCTCCACTTT.

This clonotype was observed at least ten times. The chain combines TRBV28 with TRBJ2-7; TRBD2 matches 8 bases. Per germline, CDR1 MDHEN and CDR2 SYDVKM. This CDR3 has 17 residues. Losses at the gene ends were 3 bases for V and 1 base for J; bases not matched to a gene: 11. CDR3 in amino acids: CASSFPASGSGSYEQYF. CDR3 nucleotides: TGTGCCAGCAGTTTCCCCGCCAGCGGGAGTGGGTCCTACGAGCAGTACTTC.

In this sample, this clonotype turned up many times. The chain recombines TRBV11-2 with TRBJ2-5; D is tentatively TRBD1 or TRBD2 (5 bases each). V gave up 1 base and J gave up 5 bases, with 20 bases separating them. Germline loops: CDR1 SGHAT, CDR2 FQNNGV. The CDR3 sequence is 17 residues long. The CDR3 region has the DNA TGTGCCAGCAGCTTAGGGCTAGGGGCCACTAGTCAGGAGACCCAGTACTTC. Protein sequence: CASSLGLGATSQETQYF.

In regard to this clonotype: Only one base separates this from a far larger clonotype, so it likely reflects a read error. The V gene is TRBV27, the J gene TRBJ2-7; unclear D gene. Trimming took 5 bases from V and 1 from J, leaving 9 bases between them. Germline CDR1 reads MNHEY; CDR2 reads SMNVEV (reference sequence). The CDR3 spans 13 residues. CDR3 amino acids: CASSDNMSYEQYF. The CDR3 DNA reads as TGTGCCAGCAGTGATAACATGTCCTACGAGCAGTACTTC.

This clonotype appeared many times. V usage is TRBV28 and J usage is TRBJ1-2; D possibly corresponds to TRBD1 (6 bases). Germline CDR1 is MDHEN and CDR2 is SYDVKM. The CDR3 is 13 amino acids. Trimming took 6 bases from V and 3 from J, leaving 11 bases between them. The CDR3 DNA sequence: TGTGCCAGCAGCTTGGGACATGACTATGGCTACACCTTC. Translation: CASSLGHDYGYTF.

This clonotype has ten or more counts. V is TRBV6-5 and J is TRBJ2-2; no reliable D call. With 0 bases removed from V and 5 bases from J, the gap between germline ends came to 13 bases. The CDR3 is 16 residues long. Per germline, CDR1 MNHEY and CDR2 SVGAGI. The CDR3 sequence: CASSYSSPLETGELFF. CDR3 DNA: TGTGCCAGCAGTTACTCTTCCCCCTTGGAAACCGGGGAGCTGTTTTTT.

The chain carries TRBV9 and TRBJ1-1; no reliable D call. V lost 7 bases and J lost 0, with 10 bases in between. This CDR3 contains 13 residues. Germline V gene sequence: CDR1 SGDLS, CDR2 YYNGEE. The chain's CDR3 is CASRSGMNTEAFF. The CDR3, as DNA: TGTGCCAGCCGGTCAGGAATGAACACTGAAGCTTTCTTT.

This clonotype has at least ten counts. CDR3 loop: CASSHRAYEQYF. The CDR3, as DNA: TGTGCCAGCTCACACCGGGCCTACGAGCAGTACTTC. This chain uses TRBV18 with TRBJ2-7; D is unresolved. Germline CDR1 KGHSH, CDR2 LQKENI. The germline V and J ends were trimmed by 4 bases and 2 bases, with 6 bases remaining between them. There are 12 residues in the CDR3.

In its sample, this clonotype was seen a few times. V usage is TRBV9 and J usage is TRBJ2-1; D is ambiguous. Germline-derived CDR1 and CDR2 are SGDLS and YYNGEE. Trimming stripped 1 base from V and 9 bases from J, with 11 bases between. The CDR3 is made up of 13 amino acids. The CDR3: CASSVSGDGEQFF. Written as DNA, the CDR3 is TGTGCCAGCAGCGTATCAGGTGACGGTGAGCAGTTCTTC.

This clonotype was detected ten times or more. The chain is built from TRBV24-1 and TRBJ1-5; 10 bases are a match to TRBD1. There are 13 residues in the CDR3. Germline values: CDR1 KGHDR, CDR2 SFDVKD. The V gene end was trimmed by 7 bases and the J gene end by 5 bases; junction bases not matched to a gene: 1. The CDR3 reads CATSGQGDQPQHF. The CDR3 bases are TGTGCCACCAGCGGACAGGGGGATCAGCCCCAGCATTTT.

This clonotype showed up many times. The rearrangement links TRBV11-3 to TRBJ2-1; 12 bases match TRBD2. The CDR3 contains 15 residues. After removal of 1 base from V and 5 bases from J, the junction contained 0 bases not matched to a gene. From germline, CDR1 is SGHNT and CDR2 YENEEA. Here the CDR3 DNA reads TGTGCCAGCAGCTTAGGACTAGCGGGAGACAATGAGCAGTTCTTC. Translated: CASSLGLAGDNEQFF.

DNA of the CDR3: TGTGCCAGCAGTTACACAGGGGGCTACAATGAGCAGTTCTTC. This encodes CASSYTGGYNEQFF. The chain employs TRBV6-9 and TRBJ2-7, with 8 nucleotides matching TRBD1. Near its end, the DNA agrees better with TRBJ2-1, so the J call may be wrong. Germline V CDR1 and CDR2: MNHGY, SVAAGI. The CDR3 runs 14 residues.

This clonotype was detected many times. V is TRBV28 and J is TRBJ1-4; TRBD1 aligns across 12 bases. The CDR3 covers 16 residues. Germline assignment: CDR1 MDHEN and CDR2 SYDVKM. The junction had 9 bases not matched to a gene; V was cut back by 10 bases and J by 3 bases. The CDR3 spells CATAGTGGRPNEKLFF. As DNA, the CDR3 is TGTGCCACCGCCGGGACAGGGGGCCGGCCTAATGAAAAACTGTTTTTT.

This clonotype was seen at least ten times. The V call is TRBV27, the J call TRBJ1-5; 9 bases are shared with TRBD1. Per germline, CDR1 MNHEY and CDR2 SMNVEV (reference sequence). The CDR3 sequence is 14 residues long. Trimming removed 8 bases from V and 3 bases from J; junction bases left unmatched: 5. The chain's CDR3 is CASGDRGANQPQHF. The CDR3 region has the DNA TGTGCCAGCGGAGACAGGGGGGCCAATCAGCCCCAGCATTTT.

Ten or more counts support this clonotype. The CDR3 reads CASSSGTGVDIQYF. The CDR3 DNA reads as TGTGCCAGCAGCTCGGGGACAGGGGTGGACATTCAGTACTTC. The J gene is TRBJ2-4, the V gene TRBV7-9; TRBD1 agrees at 10 bases. Germline CDR1 reads SEHNR; CDR2 reads FQNEAQ (reference sequence). The CDR3 sequence is 14 residues long. V shed 4 bases, J shed 8 bases, and the junction held 5 bases outside the gene matches. Combining the CDR3 with reference TRBV7-9 and TRBJ2-4 gives the whole variable domain DTGVSQNPRHKITKRGQNVTFRCDPISEHNRLYWYRQTLGQGPEFLTYFQNEAQLEKSRLLSDRFSAERPKGSFSTLEIQRTEQGDSAMYLCASSSGTGVDIQYFGAGTRLSVL.

This clonotype was seen ten or more times. This chain links TRBV27 with TRBJ2-1; D unresolved. Germline V gene data show CDR1 as MNHEY and CDR2 as SMNVEV (reference sequence). Between the trimmed V and J ends, which lost 0 bases and 14 bases, there was a span of 17 bases. This CDR3 comprises 14 residues. DNA for the CDR3: TGTGCCAGCAGTTTATCCCACCTACCCTCGAAAAAGTTCTTC. Its translation: CASSLSHLPSKKFF.

The rearrangement uses TRBV2 and TRBJ2-7; no clear D gene. The germline gives CDR1 SNHLY, CDR2 FYNNEI. The CDR3 is made up of 13 amino acids. Trimming left V 3 bases short and J 0 bases short, with 6 bases between. In nucleotides, the CDR3 is TGTGCCAGCAGTGATCAGGTCTCCTACGAGCAGTACTTC. It is translated as CASSDQVSYEQYF. Drawing the rest from reference TRBV2 and TRBJ2-7, the complete variable domain is EPEVTQTPSHQVTQMGQEVILRCVPISNHLYFYWYRQILGQKVEFLVSFYNNEISEKSEIFDDQFSVERPDGSNFTLKIRSTKLEDSAMYFCASSDQVSYEQYFGPGTRLTVT.

The chain is built from TRBV19 and TRBJ1-5; 8 bases agree with TRBD1. Germline CDR1 LNHDA, CDR2 SQIVND (reference sequence). CDR3 length equals 15 residues. The V gene end was trimmed by 6 bases and the J gene end by 11 bases; junction bases not matched to a gene: 15. CDR3: CASRSDRAFDSTQHF. The DNA for the CDR3 is TGTGCCAGTAGATCGGACAGGGCGTTCGATTCGACCCAGCATTTT.

This clonotype was counted many times. This chain joins TRBV20-1 and TRBJ2-3; TRBD2 matches at 9 bases. The CDR3 contains 17 residues. V dropped 6 bases and J dropped 6; count of bases not matched to a gene: 19. CDR1 and CDR2 from the germline V gene are DFQATT and SNEGSKA (reference sequence). DNA of the CDR3: TGCAGTGCAGTCTCGGTGGGCAGGCTAGCGGGATCGGATACGCAGTATTTT. It yields the protein CSAVSVGRLAGSDTQYF.